This is a list of T cell receptor beta chains from one sample in a study of a mutant IDH1 vaccine in newly diagnosed glioma. What these receptors recognize is not known. Profiling relied on immunoSEQ multiplex PCR, and the TCRdb table lists in-frame clones only, not all of them. The table includes some 35,000 clones, 80% to 90% detected once. The starting material was PBMCs, obtained from a glioma patient whose treatment included an IDH1 peptide vaccine. These receptor sequences come from a man aged 45-65 years with glioma. The CDR3 runs from the conserved cysteine through the conserved F or W.

v_call	j_call	cdr3_aa
TRBV11-3	TRBJ2-7	CASSLGLSSYEQYF
TRBV25-1	TRBJ2-4	CASSDGGGKNIQYF
TRBV5-1	TRBJ1-2	CASSLDTSYTF
TRBV30	TRBJ1-5	CAWSRDNDQPQHF
TRBV15	TRBJ1-3	CATQGRSGNTIYF
TRBV4-3	TRBJ2-1	CASSQQVGGGLNEQFF
TRBV5-4	TRBJ1-2	CASSLAGQPLYGYTF
TRBV9	TRBJ1-1	CASSVAPGTTEAFF
TRBV9	TRBJ1-1	CASSRGGTEAFF
TRBV5-6	TRBJ2-2	CASSFSTGELFF
TRBV5-1	TRBJ1-1	CASSFRGTGARTEAFF
TRBV19	TRBJ2-2	CASSFPGQPNTGELFF
TRBV6-5	TRBJ1-4	CASSSLGEHNEKLFF
TRBV5-1	TRBJ2-3	CASSLETGRDTQYF
TRBV5-1	TRBJ2-6	CASSADSGANVLTF
TRBV10-3	TRBJ1-1	CAISTDRGSTEAFF
TRBV5-1	TRBJ2-3	CASSLDFGAGSADTQYF